What follows are 2 T cell receptor beta chains derived from one specimen sequenced in a study of shared T cell receptors in the human thymus. Sequenced by immunoSEQ multiplex PCR; TCRdb stores in-frame clones only, minus some. The sample holds about 400,000 clones, around 93% seen once. Sequencing used thymocytes. The receptors stem from a human donor.

This chain links TRBV18 with TRBJ2-2; 7 nucleotides match TRBD1. Germline CDR1 reads KGHSH; CDR2 reads LQKENI. CDR3 length equals 17 residues. Trimming cost V 3 bases and J 1 base; bases outside gene matches: 8. In DNA form, the CDR3 reads TGTGCCAGCTCACCCTCAGGGGGACAGTTGAACACCGGGGAGCTGTTTTTT. Its protein product is CASSPSGGQLNTGELFF.

V gene TRBV28 combines with J gene TRBJ2-2; perhaps TRBD2 as D (5 bases). The germline V gene has CDR1 MDHEN and CDR2 SYDVKM. V lost 5 bases, J lost 0 bases, and 16 bases lay in between. The CDR3 consists of 17 residues. CDR3 sequence (DNA): TGTGCCAGCAGTCCTCTCGGGGAAGCTTCGAACACCGGGGAGCTGTTTTTT. This codes for CASSPLGEASNTGELFF.